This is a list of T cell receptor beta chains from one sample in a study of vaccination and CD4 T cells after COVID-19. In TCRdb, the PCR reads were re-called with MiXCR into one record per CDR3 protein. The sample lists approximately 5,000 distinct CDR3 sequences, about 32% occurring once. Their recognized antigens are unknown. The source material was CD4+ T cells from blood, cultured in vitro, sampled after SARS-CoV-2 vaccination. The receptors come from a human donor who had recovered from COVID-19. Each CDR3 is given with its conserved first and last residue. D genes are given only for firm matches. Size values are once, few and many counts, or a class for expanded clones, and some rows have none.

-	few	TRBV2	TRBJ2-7	CASNSGGPYEQYF	TGTGCCAGCAATTCGGGGGGCCCCTACGAGCAGTACTTC
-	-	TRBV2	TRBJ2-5	CASSVRTQYF	TGTGCCAGCAGTGTAAGGACCCAGTACTTC
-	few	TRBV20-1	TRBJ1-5	CSARHAIDYQPQHF	TGCAGCGCCCGACATGCCATCGACTATCAGCCCCAGCATTTT
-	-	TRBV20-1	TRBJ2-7	CSASQQGREPYEQYF	TGCAGTGCTAGCCAACAGGGGCGGGAACCCTACGAGCAGTACTTC
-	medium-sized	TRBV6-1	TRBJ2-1	CASSKGYNEQFF	TGTGCCAGCAGTAAAGGGTACAATGAGCAGTTCTTC
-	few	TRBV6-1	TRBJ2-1	CASSRDLKQFF	TGTGCCAGCAGCCGGGACTTGAAGCAGTTCTTC
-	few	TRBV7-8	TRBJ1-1	CASSLEGTATEAFF	TGTGCCAGCAGCTTAGAGGGGACTGCCACTGAAGCTTTCTTT
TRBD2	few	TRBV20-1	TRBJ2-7	CSAKHSGGGYEQYF	TGCAGTGCTAAACATAGCGGGGGGGGTTACGAGCAGTACTTC
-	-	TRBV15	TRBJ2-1	CATSSRGGAGSYNEQFF	TGTGCCACCAGCTCCAGAGGGGGGGCGGGCTCCTACAATGAGCAGTTCTTC
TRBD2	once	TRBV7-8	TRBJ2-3	CASSRGTSGGYTDTQYF	TGTGCCAGCAGCCGCGGGACTAGCGGGGGGTACACAGATACGCAGTATTTT
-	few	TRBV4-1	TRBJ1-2	CASSQVGHFYGYTF	TGCGCCAGCAGCCAGGTGGGGCACTTCTATGGCTACACCTTC
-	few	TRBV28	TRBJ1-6	CASSSLAGNDSPLHF	TGTGCCAGCAGTTCATTGGCCGGCAACGATTCACCCCTCCACTTT
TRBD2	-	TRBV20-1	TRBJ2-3	CSARDGSGRDQAQYF	TGCAGTGCTAGAGATGGTAGCGGGAGGGACCAAGCGCAGTATTTT
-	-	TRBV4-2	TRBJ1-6	CASSTHRDTDNSPLHF	TGTGCCAGCAGCACTCACCGGGACACAGATAATTCACCCCTCCACTTT
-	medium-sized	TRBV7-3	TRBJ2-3	CASSLNGLGGTDTQYF	TGTGCCAGCAGCTTAAACGGGCTTGGGGGCACAGATACGCAGTATTTT
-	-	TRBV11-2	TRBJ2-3	CASSPGLDTQYF	TGTGCCAGCAGCCCCGGCCTAGATACGCAGTATTTT
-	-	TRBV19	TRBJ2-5	CASSIGGTMETQYF	TGTGCCAGTAGTATTGGGGGTACGATGGAGACCCAGTACTTC
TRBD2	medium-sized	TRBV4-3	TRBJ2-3	CASSQEPSGDSTDTQYF	TGCGCCAGCAGCCAAGAGCCTAGCGGGGATAGCACAGATACGCAGTATTTT
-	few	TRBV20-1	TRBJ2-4	CSALVLAREDIQYF	TGCAGTGCTCTGGTGCTAGCGAGGGAGGACATTCAGTACTTC
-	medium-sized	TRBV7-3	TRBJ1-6	CASSLTGRNSPLHF	TGTGCCAGCAGCTTAACGGGTCGGAATTCACCCCTCCACTTT
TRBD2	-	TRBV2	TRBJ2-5	CASMGSGGGTQYF	TGTGCCAGCATGGGTAGCGGGGGGGGGACCCAGTACTTC
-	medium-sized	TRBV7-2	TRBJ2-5	CASGISQETQYF	TGTGCCAGCGGAATAAGCCAAGAGACCCAGTACTTC
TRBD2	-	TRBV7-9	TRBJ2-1	CASSPPGGGGNEQFF	TGTGCCAGCAGCCCCCCGGGCGGGGGAGGAAATGAGCAGTTCTTC
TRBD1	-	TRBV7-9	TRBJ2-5	CASSPQGARETQYF	TGTGCCAGCAGCCCCCAGGGGGCTAGGGAGACCCAGTACTTC
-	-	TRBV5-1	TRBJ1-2	CASSGNYGYTF	TGCGCCAGCAGCGGGAACTATGGCTACACCTTC
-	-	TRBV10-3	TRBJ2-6	CAITRDGNTGANVLTF	TGTGCCATCACTCGGGACGGAAACACTGGGGCCAACGTCCTGACTTTC
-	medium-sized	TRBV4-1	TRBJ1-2	CASSQDLGFNYGYTF	TGCGCCAGCAGCCAAGATTTGGGCTTTAACTATGGCTACACCTTC
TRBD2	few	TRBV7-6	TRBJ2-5	CASSLMGLAGAGYQETQYF	TGTGCCAGCAGCCTAATGGGCCTAGCGGGAGCGGGGTACCAAGAGACCCAGTACTTC